The 14 T cell receptor beta chains below come from one sample, sequenced in a study of blood T cell repertoires in COVID-19. TCRdb's copy holds only in-frame clones and misses some; the assay was immunoSEQ multiplex PCR. The table lists about 89,000 clones, approximately 84% of them singletons. Sequenced: peripheral blood. Receptors originate from a man aged 65 to 79 with COVID-19, enrolled during active disease.

V and J are TRBV9 and TRBJ1-2, with 7 bases fitting TRBD1. J lost 4 bases, V lost 2 bases, and 8 bases had no gene match. CDR3 size: 15 residues. The germline V gene encodes CDR1 SGDLS and CDR2 YYNGEE. The CDR3 loop reads CASSVGSGGPYGYTF. The CDR3 DNA reads TGTGCCAGCAGCGTTGGGTCAGGGGGACCCTATGGCTACACCTTC. The full variable domain, in which reference TRBV9 and TRBJ1-2 provide the parts outside the CDR3, is DSGVTQTPKHLITATGQRVTLRCSPRSGDLSVYWYQQSLDQGLQFLIQYYNGEERAKGNILERFSAQQFPDLHSELNLSSLELGDSALYFCASSVGSGGPYGYTFGSGTRLTVV.

The J gene is TRBJ2-3, the V gene TRBV6-5; D unclear. V dropped 8 bases and J dropped 1 base, with 16 bases sitting between them. There are 15 residues in the CDR3. CDR1 is MNHEY and CDR2 is SVGAGI in the germline V gene. Written as DNA, the CDR3 is TGTGCCAGCGCTCCAGCGAGGCCTGGCACAGATACGCAGTATTTT. It yields the protein CASAPARPGTDTQYF.

The chain carries TRBV5-1 and TRBJ2-5; TRBD1 aligns across 7 bases. The V gene's germline CDR1 is SGHRS and CDR2 YFSETQ. This CDR3 has 14 residues. Losses at the gene ends were 0 bases for V and 5 bases for J; bases not matched to a gene: 4. For the CDR3, the DNA is TGCGCCAGCAGCTTGGTGCAGGGGGATGAGACCCAGTACTTC. Protein product: CASSLVQGDETQYF.

The J gene is TRBJ2-7, the V gene TRBV19; 14 positions agree with TRBD2. Trimming at V came to 5 bases and at J to 3 bases, leaving 6 bases not matched to a gene. CDR3 size: 16 residues. Germline loops: CDR1 LNHDA, CDR2 SQIVND (reference sequence). Here the CDR3 DNA reads TGTGCCAGTAGTCCCCGGACTAGCGGGAGGATCTACGAGCAGTACTTC. Its protein is CASSPRTSGRIYEQYF.

This sequence joins TRBV24-1 and TRBJ2-1; TRBD2 matches 9 bases. After removal of 5 bases from V and 4 bases from J, the junction contained 2 bases not matched to a gene. This CDR3 comprises 14 residues. CDR1 is KGHDR, CDR2 SFDVKD, per germline. CDR3 DNA: TGTGCCACCAGTGCCAGCGGGGGGTACAATGAGCAGTTCTTC. Translation: CATSASGGYNEQFF.

The chain has TRBV5-4 and TRBJ1-1; 7 positions agree with TRBD1. This CDR3 has 14 residues. J gave up 3 bases and V 4 bases, and 6 bases lay outside the gene matches. Germline-derived CDR1 and CDR2 are SGHNT and YYREEE (reference sequence). CDR3 in amino acids: CASSRGTVHTEAFF. The CDR3 bases are TGTGCCAGCAGCAGGGGGACAGTACACACTGAAGCTTTCTTT.

In nucleotides, the CDR3 is TGTGCCAGCAATCTCATGGACAAAGAGAGCTATGGCTACACCTTC. It translates to CASNLMDKESYGYTF. This sequence joins TRBV6-4 and TRBJ1-2; perhaps TRBD1 as D (5 bases). CDR1 is MRHNA, CDR2 SNTAGT, per germline. Trimming pared 7 bases from V and 4 bases from J, leaving 19 bases between. The CDR3 is made up of 15 amino acids.

This clone was seen only a few times. This sequence joins TRBV3-1 (or the pseudogene TRBV3-2) and TRBJ1-2; a possible D gene is TRBD1 (5 bases). V lost 7 bases to trimming and J lost 0 bases, with 12 bases between them. The CDR3 spans 14 residues. Germline CDR1 is LGHDT and CDR2 is YNNKEL (reference sequence). The CDR3 DNA reads TGTGCCAGCACCGACAGTGGACCTAACTATGGCTACACCTTC. Its protein is CASTDSGPNYGYTF.

This clone was seen a handful of times. The chain uses TRBV6-1 and TRBJ2-5; TRBD2 matches 13 bases. With 2 bases clipped from V and 2 bases from J, the junction kept 8 bases outside the gene matches. From germline, CDR1 is MNHNS and CDR2 SASEGT. There are 18 residues in the CDR3. CDR3 coding DNA: TGTGCCAGCAGTGAATATTCACGGGGACTAGCGGGGCAAGAGACCCAGTACTTC. Protein product: CASSEYSRGLAGQETQYF.

This sequence joins TRBV19 and TRBJ1-5; possible D gene TRBD1, 5 bases. Germline V gene lookup returns CDR1 LNHDA and CDR2 SQIVND (reference sequence). Trimming pared 3 bases from V and 1 base from J, leaving 13 bases between. The CDR3 has 16 residues. CDR3 protein: CASSIPGLVSNQPQHF. CDR3 sequence (DNA): TGTGCCAGTAGTATCCCAGGGTTAGTGAGCAATCAGCCCCAGCATTTT.

This clone has just a few counts. The V gene is TRBV19, the J gene TRBJ1-5, with TRBD1 matching over 9 bases. Per the germline V gene, CDR1 is LNHDA and CDR2 is SQIVND (reference sequence). The CDR3 covers 16 residues. The ends lost 7 bases at V and 8 bases at J; junction bases unmatched: 15. The CDR3 region is CASTSRLQGAREPQHF. DNA of the CDR3: TGTGCCAGTACCTCAAGGTTACAGGGGGCGCGGGAGCCCCAGCATTTT.

This clone was observed once. The rearrangement uses TRBV10-1 and TRBJ1-1, with 8 bases that match TRBD1. V dropped 3 bases and J dropped 7; count of bases not matched to a gene: 4. Germline CDR1 and CDR2: WNHNN and SYGVQD (reference sequence). This CDR3 has 13 amino acids. This CDR3 is CASSEGQGGEAFF. The CDR3 region has the DNA TGCGCCAGCAGTGAAGGACAGGGTGGTGAAGCTTTCTTT.

The rearrangement uses TRBV3-1 (or the pseudogene TRBV3-2) and TRBJ1-6; 9 nucleotides align to TRBD1. V trimming: 6 bases; J trimming: 7 bases; junction bases outside the gene matches: 4. Per the germline V gene, CDR1 is LGHDT and CDR2 is YNNKEL (reference sequence). The CDR3 loop spans 14 amino acids. Here the CDR3 reads CASSTTGGNSPLHF. In nucleotides, the CDR3 is TGTGCCAGCAGTACTACAGGGGGCAATTCACCCCTCCACTTT.

This clone has just a few counts. DNA of the CDR3: TGTGCCAGCAGCCAAGGGGGGACTAGCGGGAGGGAGAGGGAGCTGTTTTTT. Translation gives CASSQGGTSGRERELFF. V gene TRBV4-2 combines with J gene TRBJ2-2, with 16 positions matching TRBD2. The CDR3 extends over 17 amino acids. In germline, CDR1 is LGHNA, CDR2 YNFKEQ. V lost 1 base to trimming and J lost 9 bases; unmatched junction nucleotides: 5.